This paragraph covers one TCR beta chain sequence. Its antigen remains unidentified. The entry originates in a study of OX40 agonist ivuxolimab in advanced cancers. Study-wide context: Three dose-escalation patients had partial responses: one with hepatocellular carcinoma and two with cutaneous melanoma.

Study conclusions and caveats: CD8+ T cells were the subset that, on average, had more expanded clones than CD4+.

TCRdb's copy holds only in-frame clones and misses some; the assay was immunoSEQ multiplex PCR. This sample has 45,000 to 60,000 clones, with around nine tenths found just once. With 1 base removed from V and 2 bases from J, the gap between germline ends came to 6 bases. Germline CDR1 reads SGHTA; CDR2 reads FQGNSA. CDR3 size: 13 residues. This clonotype originated in an adult with an advanced solid tumor such as melanoma, head and neck, liver or kidney cancer. The sample consisted of CD4+ or CD8+ T cells sorted from blood, taken in a trial of the OX40 agonist ivuxolimab. This chain connects TRBV7-2 to TRBJ2-7; D ambiguous. The CDR3 DNA reads TGTGCCAGCAGCTTAGTTGGGGCCTACGAGCAGTACTTC. Protein product: CASSLVGAYEQYF.